One and the same sample provided the 10 T cell receptor beta chains below, sequenced in a study of cytomegalovirus exposure and HLA in healthy donors. The PCR used 60 Vbeta and 13 Jbeta primers. Sequenced by immunoSEQ multiplex PCR; TCRdb stores in-frame clones only, minus some. The data contain hundreds of thousands of clones, 80% to 85% of them singletons. The sample comprised PBMCs. The origin of the receptors is a boy aged 2-15 years in good health and CMV-seronegative.

The DNA of the CDR3 is TGTGCCAGCAGTCCCAGGGGGGTGGACAACACTGAAGCTTTCTTT. Amino acids: CASSPRGVDNTEAFF. V gene TRBV6-6 combines with J gene TRBJ1-1; 7 bases match TRBD1. Trimming cost V 5 bases and J 2 bases; bases outside gene matches: 8. Germline CDR1 MNHNY, CDR2 SVGAGI (reference sequence). This CDR3 is 15 amino acids long.

This chain uses TRBV19 with TRBJ2-1; 7 bases are a match to TRBD1. V lost 2 bases to trimming and J lost 5 bases; unmatched junction nucleotides: 9. The CDR3 length is 16 residues. Germline loops: CDR1 LNHDA, CDR2 SQIVND (reference sequence). This chain's CDR3 is CASSIWGNRGHNEQFF. CDR3 coding DNA: TGTGCCAGTAGTATATGGGGCAACAGGGGCCACAATGAGCAGTTCTTC. Full variable domain (remainder filled in from reference TRBV19 and TRBJ2-1): DGGITQSPKYLFRKEGQNVTLSCEQNLNHDAMYWYRQDPGQGLRLIYYSQIVNDFQKGDIAEGYSVSREKKESFPLTVTSAQKNPTAFYLCASSIWGNRGHNEQFFGPGTRLTVL.

The V gene is TRBV5-1, the J gene TRBJ2-3, with 7 bases that match TRBD1. Germline values: CDR1 SGHRS, CDR2 YFSETQ. With V trimmed by 2 bases and J by 5 bases, 8 bases remained unmatched. The CDR3 runs 15 residues. The DNA for the CDR3 is TGCGCCAGCAGCTTATACCGGGACAGTGGAGATACGCAGTATTTT. It yields the protein CASSLYRDSGDTQYF.

The J gene is TRBJ2-1, the V gene TRBV30; 11 nucleotides match TRBD2. This CDR3 has 15 residues. Germline CDR1 GTSNPN, CDR2 SVGIG (reference sequence). The V and J ends lost 2 bases and 11 bases, in that order; junction bases with no gene match: 11. CDR3 bases: TGTGCCTGGAGTTCCGGGACTAGCGGAGGTCGGAAGCAGTTCTTC. As protein: CAWSSGTSGGRKQFF.

This chain links TRBV4-1 with TRBJ2-1; 7 positions match TRBD2. The CDR3 totals 17 residues. Per the germline V gene, CDR1 is MGHRA and CDR2 is YSYEKL. Trimming cost V 3 bases and J 2 bases; bases outside gene matches: 10. The CDR3 is CASSQTLLARAYNEQFF. CDR3 sequence (DNA): TGCGCCAGCAGCCAGACCTTACTAGCGAGAGCCTACAATGAGCAGTTCTTC.

The chain uses TRBV5-6 and TRBJ2-5, with 8 bases that match TRBD2. With 7 bases clipped from V and 0 bases from J, the junction kept 17 bases outside the gene matches. CDR3 length equals 18 residues. Germline V CDR1 and CDR2: SGHDT, YYEEEE. CDR3 coding DNA: TGTGCCAGCCTGCCTGGTCGGGGGCTAGCGGGTCACCAAGAGACCCAGTACTTC. Residues: CASLPGRGLAGHQETQYF.

CDR3 sequence reads: CAWSDSGTYEQYF. CDR3 in DNA: TGTGCCTGGAGCGATAGCGGCACCTACGAGCAGTACTTC. This chain connects TRBV30 to TRBJ2-7; D possibly corresponds to TRBD2 (6 bases). Trimming took off 3 bases at V and 2 bases at J, with 11 bases between the two ends. In germline, CDR1 is GTSNPN, CDR2 SVGIG (reference sequence). The CDR3 spans 13 residues.

The genes are TRBV11-2 and TRBJ2-1, with TRBD1 identical over 8 bases. The CDR3 runs 16 residues. In germline, CDR1 is SGHAT, CDR2 FQNNGV. V shed 6 bases, J shed 8 bases, and the junction held 15 bases outside the gene matches. The CDR3: CASRAILDRDFDEQFF. CDR3 coding DNA: TGTGCCAGCAGGGCGATTCTGGACAGGGATTTTGATGAGCAGTTCTTC.

As regards this clone: Germline is not matched at one junction end, which may reflect a read error. V usage is TRBV7-7 and J usage is TRBJ2-7, with D possibly matching TRBD2 (7 bases). Germline V gives CDR1 SSHAT, CDR2 FNYEAQ (reference sequence). This CDR3 has 15 residues. The CDR3 bases are TGTGCTAGCAGCCCAGTGGCGGGAGAGGGGGGCGAGCAGTACTTC. It is translated as CASSPVAGEGGEQYF.

The J gene is TRBJ2-5, the V gene TRBV19, with 8 bases that match TRBD1. This CDR3 is built from 16 residues. After removal of 1 base from V and 1 base from J, the junction contained 5 bases not matched to a gene. CDR1 is LNHDA and CDR2 is SQIVND in the germline V gene (reference sequence). The CDR3 is CASSIGGTGFQETQYF. Here the CDR3 DNA reads TGTGCCAGTAGTATAGGGGGGACAGGCTTCCAAGAGACCCAGTACTTC. Filled out from reference TRBV19 and TRBJ2-5, the complete variable domain reads DGGITQSPKYLFRKEGQNVTLSCEQNLNHDAMYWYRQDPGQGLRLIYYSQIVNDFQKGDIAEGYSVSREKKESFPLTVTSAQKNPTAFYLCASSIGGTGFQETQYFGPGTRLLVL.